This T cell receptor beta chain was sequenced in a study of T cell responses to AZD1222 COVID-19 vaccine. Sequencing used immunoSEQ multiplex PCR; TCRdb keeps in-frame clones, though not all of them. The profile shows about 130,000 clones, approximately 89% of them singletons. This CDR3 has 15 amino acids. Germline values: CDR1 MDHEN, CDR2 SYDVKM. Trimming at V came to 5 bases and at J to 9 bases, leaving 13 bases not matched to a gene. General study findings and limits: Variant regions that are unmutated are reportedly the target of nearly half of spike-specific TCRs.

To note about this clone: What it binds is not known.

This sequence was found in an adult in good health. J is TRBJ2-7 and V is TRBV28; TRBD1 agrees at 10 bases. This specimen consisted of peripheral blood, obtained on day 0 of AZD1222 vaccination. This CDR3 reads CASSLAGTGASGQYF. The CDR3 nucleotides are TGTGCCAGCAGTCTCGCCGGGACAGGGGCTTCGGGGCAGTACTTC.